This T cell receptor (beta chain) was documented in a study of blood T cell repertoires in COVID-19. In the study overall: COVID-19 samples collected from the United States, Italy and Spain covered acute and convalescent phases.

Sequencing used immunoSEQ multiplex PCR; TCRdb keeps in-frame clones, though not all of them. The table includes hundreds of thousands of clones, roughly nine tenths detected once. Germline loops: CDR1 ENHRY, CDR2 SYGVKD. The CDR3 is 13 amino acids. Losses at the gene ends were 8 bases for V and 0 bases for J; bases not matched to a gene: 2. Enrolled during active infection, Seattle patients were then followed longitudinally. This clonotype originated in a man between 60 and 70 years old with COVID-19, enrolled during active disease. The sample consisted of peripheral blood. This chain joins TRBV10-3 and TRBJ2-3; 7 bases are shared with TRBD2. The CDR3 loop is CAIGRGSTDTQYF. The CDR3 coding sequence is TGTGCCATCGGGCGGGGGAGCACAGATACGCAGTATTTT.